The 25 T cell receptor beta chains presented below share a single source sample, sequenced in a study of cytomegalovirus exposure and HLA in healthy donors. Researchers ran the PCR with 60 Vbeta and 13 Jbeta primers. TCRdb keeps only in-frame clones here, not all; method: immunoSEQ multiplex PCR. The sample holds roughly 170,000 clones; around 84% are singletons and the top ten take approximately 1.2%. Sequences were obtained from PBMCs. These receptors originate from a girl aged 2 to 9 in good health and CMV-seropositive.

This clone was seen only a few times. CDR3 nucleotides: TGTGCCATCAGTAGCGGGGGCCAAGTTCGTGGCACTGAAGCTTTCTTT. It yields the protein CAISSGGQVRGTEAFF. The chain employs TRBV10-3 and TRBJ1-1; D perhaps matches TRBD1 (6 bases). CDR3 length equals 16 residues. V was shortened by 5 bases and J by 4 bases, with 20 bases between the two germline ends. CDR1 and CDR2 from the germline V gene are ENHRY and SYGVKD.

This chain links TRBV18 with TRBJ2-1; 8 nucleotides line up with TRBD1. The CDR3 is 15 amino acids. Losses at the gene ends were 3 bases for V and 5 bases for J; bases not matched to a gene: 6. The germline V gene encodes CDR1 KGHSH and CDR2 LQKENI. The CDR3 bases are TGTGCCAGCTCACCGGACAGGGTAGGGAACAATGAGCAGTTCTTC. This gives the protein CASSPDRVGNNEQFF.

This chain connects TRBV4-2 to TRBJ2-6, with 13 bases matching TRBD2. This CDR3 contains 21 residues. Per the germline V gene, CDR1 is LGHNA and CDR2 is YNFKEQ. V lost 4 bases to trimming and J lost 0 bases; unmatched junction nucleotides: 12. CDR3 nucleotides: TGTGCCAGCAGCCCTCCGGGACTAGCGGGAAAGGGAGGCTCTGGGGCCAACGTCCTGACTTTC. It is translated as CASSPPGLAGKGGSGANVLTF.

V and J are TRBV5-1 and TRBJ2-5; possibly TRBD2 for D (6 bases). Germline V lookup: CDR1 SGHRS, CDR2 YFSETQ. Trimming removed 3 bases from V and 5 bases from J, with 11 bases in between. The CDR3 sequence is 13 residues long. Written as DNA, the CDR3 is TGCGCCAGCAGCTCATTGGCGGGGGAGACCCAGTACTTC. It yields the protein CASSSLAGETQYF.

This clone was picked up a small number of times. The chain recombines TRBV25-1 with TRBJ1-2; 8 nucleotides agree with TRBD1. Germline lookup yields CDR1 MGHDK and CDR2 SYGVNS. V dropped 6 bases and J dropped 10; count of bases not matched to a gene: 7. This CDR3 is 12 amino acids long. The CDR3 coding sequence is TGTGCCAGCAGCCTGGGACAGGTTGACTACACCTTC. This translates into CASSLGQVDYTF.

The rearrangement uses TRBV9 and TRBJ2-7; D gene unclear. V lost 3 bases and J 3 bases, leaving 10 bases between the germline ends. The germline CDR1 and CDR2 sequences are SGDLS and YYNGEE. This CDR3 is 13 amino acids long. This CDR3 reads CASSGGSGYEQYF. DNA of the CDR3: TGTGCCAGCAGCGGCGGATCCGGCTACGAGCAGTACTTC.

This clone was seen a single time. The CDR3 DNA reads TGTGCCACCAGACTAGGCCCATTGGAGTTCACCGGGGAGCTGTTTTTT. Translation gives CATRLGPLEFTGELFF. The rearrangement uses TRBV10-3 and TRBJ2-2, with D possibly being TRBD2 (6 bases). The CDR3 has 16 amino acids. Germline V gene lookup returns CDR1 ENHRY and CDR2 SYGVKD. V was cut by 10 bases and J by 4 bases, with 22 bases left in between.

The gene calls are TRBV10-3 and TRBJ2-1; 8 bases line up with TRBD1. Germline V lookup: CDR1 ENHRY, CDR2 SYGVKD. CDR3 length equals 13 residues. The J segment lost 10 bases and the V segment lost 11 bases, leaving 13 bases of the junction unmatched. The CDR3 region is CASSGQGTLEQFF. The CDR3 DNA is TGTGCCTCGTCCGGACAGGGTACTCTGGAGCAGTTCTTC.

The V gene is TRBV5-1, the J gene TRBJ1-1, with D perhaps TRBD1 (5 bases). Trimming pared 6 bases from V and 3 bases from J, leaving 12 bases between. CDR1 SGHRS and CDR2 YFSETQ come from the germline V gene. The CDR3 consists of 13 residues. The CDR3 DNA is TGCGCCAGCACAGCCAGGGAAGACACTGAAGCTTTCTTT. Protein: CASTAREDTEAFF. The full variable domain, in which reference TRBV5-1 and TRBJ1-1 provide the parts outside the CDR3, is KAGVTQTPRYLIKTRGQQVTLSCSPISGHRSVSWYQQTPGQGLQFLFEYFSETQRNKGNFPGRFSGRQFSNSRSEMNVSTLELGDSALYLCASTAREDTEAFFGQGTRLTVV.

CDR3 protein: CASSQQTGDLGQPQHF. In nucleotides, the CDR3 is TGCGCCAGCAGCCAGCAAACAGGGGATTTAGGTCAGCCCCAGCATTTT. The rearrangement joins TRBV4-1 to TRBJ1-5; 7 positions agree with TRBD1. V lost 3 bases and J lost 6; bases outside the gene matches: 11. This CDR3 region has 16 residues. Germline CDR1 is MGHRA and CDR2 is YSYEKL.

This clone was detected only a few times. This sequence joins TRBV5-1 and TRBJ1-1; TRBD1 aligns across 7 bases. The germline V gene has CDR1 SGHRS and CDR2 YFSETQ. CDR3 length: 15 residues. Unmatched junction bases numbered 9, after V lost 4 bases and J lost 3 bases. DNA of the CDR3: TGCGCCAGCAGCCCGACCGGAACAGGGGACACTGAAGCTTTCTTT. The encoded protein is CASSPTGTGDTEAFF. Full variable domain (outside the CDR3, taken from reference TRBV5-1 and TRBJ1-1): KAGVTQTPRYLIKTRGQQVTLSCSPISGHRSVSWYQQTPGQGLQFLFEYFSETQRNKGNFPGRFSGRQFSNSRSEMNVSTLELGDSALYLCASSPTGTGDTEAFFGQGTRLTVV.

V is TRBV10-3 and J is TRBJ1-1; weak D call: TRBD1 (6 bases). V dropped 6 bases and J dropped 1 base, with 12 bases sitting between them. The CDR3 contains 14 residues. Germline values: CDR1 ENHRY, CDR2 SYGVKD. The CDR3: CAIRAGAGNTEAFF. For the CDR3, the DNA is TGTGCCATCAGGGCAGGGGCTGGGAACACTGAAGCTTTCTTT.

This clone was observed a few times. This chain connects TRBV4-1 to TRBJ2-7; no clear D. The CDR3 runs 13 residues. Trimming left V 0 bases short and J 4 bases short, with 7 bases between. Germline assignment: CDR1 MGHRA and CDR2 YSYEKL. CDR3 DNA: TGCGCCAGCAGCCAAGATGGAGAGTACGAGCAGTACTTC. Protein product: CASSQDGEYEQYF.

The V gene is TRBV18, the J gene TRBJ1-1; possibly TRBD1 for D (5 bases). Germline V gene sequence: CDR1 KGHSH, CDR2 LQKENI. The CDR3 runs to 14 residues. Trimming left V 6 bases short and J 1 base short, with 12 bases between. CDR3: CASSLLGANTEAFF. The DNA for the CDR3 is TGTGCCAGCTCGCTGCTTGGGGCGAACACTGAAGCTTTCTTT.

In its sample, this clone was seen a few times. One end of the junction varies from germline; a read error may be responsible. V is TRBV10-1 and J is TRBJ1-1, with TRBD1 matching over 9 bases. The CDR3 runs to 15 residues. Germline V gene sequence: CDR1 WNHNN, CDR2 SYGVQD (reference sequence). For the CDR3, the DNA is TGCGCCAGCAGTGACACCGGGACAGGGAACGCTGAAGCTTTCTTT. Translation gives CASSDTGTGNAEAFF.

This clone appeared a few times. The genes are TRBV19 and TRBJ1-2, with 7 bases matching TRBD1. V was clipped by 0 bases and J by 6 bases; unmatched bases: 4. The CDR3 is 14 amino acids. Germline V gene sequence: CDR1 LNHDA, CDR2 SQIVND (reference sequence). In nucleotides, the CDR3 is TGTGCCAGTAGTATAGATCCGACAGGGCATGGCTACACCTTC. It translates to CASSIDPTGHGYTF.

The chain has TRBV30 and TRBJ2-2; 8 positions match TRBD2. This CDR3 spans 14 amino acids. CDR1 GTSNPN and CDR2 SVGIG come from the germline V gene (reference sequence). The trim removed 4 bases at V and 6 bases at J, leaving 7 bases unmatched. The CDR3 spells CAWKDGGAAGELFF. CDR3 sequence (DNA): TGTGCCTGGAAGGACGGGGGGGCCGCCGGGGAGCTGTTTTTT.

In DNA form, the CDR3 reads TGTGCCAGCAGTGAAGGGCAGGGTGGCACAGATACGCAGTATTTT. It encodes CASSEGQGGTDTQYF. This chain joins TRBV25-1 and TRBJ2-3, with a weak D call TRBD1 (5 bases). This CDR3 comprises 15 residues. In germline, CDR1 is MGHDK, CDR2 SYGVNS. Trimming removed 2 bases at V and 1 base at J, with 10 bases between.

V and J are TRBV10-3 and TRBJ1-2, with TRBD1 matching over 7 bases. Germline CDR1 ENHRY, CDR2 SYGVKD. J was trimmed by 5 bases and V by 8 bases; bases with no gene match: 8. The CDR3 loop spans 13 amino acids. The CDR3 spells CAIGTASAYGYTF. The CDR3 DNA reads TGTGCCATCGGGACAGCGAGTGCTTATGGCTACACCTTC.

This sequence joins TRBV4-1 and TRBJ2-1, with 7 bases identical to TRBD2. Germline CDR1 is MGHRA and CDR2 is YSYEKL. The CDR3 runs 16 residues. Trimming removed 1 base from V and 5 bases from J; junction bases left unmatched: 8. The CDR3 region is CASSQGPGGVNNEQFF. The DNA of the CDR3 is TGCGCCAGCAGCCAAGGTCCGGGAGGAGTTAACAATGAGCAGTTCTTC.

The chain joins TRBV5-1 to TRBJ2-1; 12 bases match TRBD2. The CDR3 is 16 amino acids. Germline V gene data show CDR1 as SGHRS and CDR2 as YFSETQ. V was clipped by 0 bases and J by 8 bases; unmatched bases: 6. The CDR3 spells CASSLGTSGTTDEQFF. CDR3 in DNA: TGCGCCAGCAGCTTGGGGACTAGCGGGACCACGGATGAGCAGTTCTTC.

The rearrangement uses TRBV6-1 and TRBJ1-2; the match to TRBD1 covers 8 bases. V dropped 2 bases and J dropped 4; count of bases not matched to a gene: 6. The CDR3 contains 15 residues. CDR1 is MNHNS, CDR2 SASEGT, per germline. CDR3 DNA: TGTGCCAGCAGTGAACAAACAGGGGGATCCTATGGCTACACCTTC. Protein product: CASSEQTGGSYGYTF.

The chain recombines TRBV29-1 with TRBJ2-7, with TRBD1 matching over 7 bases. The CDR3 is 14 amino acids. J was trimmed by 2 bases and V by 3 bases; bases with no gene match: 7. The germline V gene encodes CDR1 SQVTM and CDR2 ANQGSEA. CDR3 sequence (DNA): TGCAGCGTTGACCAGGGACAGAAACCCTACGAGCAGTACTTC. Translated, it gives CSVDQGQKPYEQYF.

The CDR3 reads CASSYGLAVADTQYF. For the CDR3, the DNA is TGTGCCAGCAGTTACGGACTAGCGGTGGCAGATACGCAGTATTTT. The chain couples TRBV27 to TRBJ2-3; 10 bases fit TRBD2. Unmatched junction bases numbered 5, after V lost 4 bases and J lost 4 bases. This CDR3 has 15 residues. From germline, CDR1 is MNHEY and CDR2 SMNVEV (reference sequence).

This clone was found a few times. This chain connects TRBV11-1 to TRBJ2-7, with TRBD2 as a possible D gene (6 bases). Germline lookup yields CDR1 SGHAT and CDR2 FQDESV (reference sequence). Trimming took off 2 bases at V and 6 bases at J, with 8 bases between the two ends. The CDR3 runs to 12 residues. The CDR3 is CASSLTSSEQYF. The CDR3 region has the DNA TGTGCCAGCAGCTTAACTAGCTCCGAGCAGTACTTC.